This TCR beta chain was obtained from a study of tumor-infiltrating lymphocytes in primary liver carcinoma. To note about this clonotype: Its antigen is not known. A junction boundary mismatches the germline segment, possibly from a read error.

Unsorted bulk tissue, roughly 19-34 mg of it, served as the source for co-extraction of RNA and DNA. Over 75% of the cells were viable tumor cells in every tumor sample. Synthesis of TCR beta cDNA was carried out from approximately 0.55 ug total RNA with a constant-region primer. Three nested multiplex PCR rounds, a slightly modified ARM-PCR method, built the TCR beta libraries. Running about 11 cycles apiece, the first two PCR rounds relied on TRBV1-TRBV30 forward primers together with a C-beta reverse primer. TCRdb reprocessed the multiplex PCR reads via MiXCR and lists one record per CDR3 protein. Found here are about 50,000 distinct CDR3 sequences, 60% to 80% of them singletons; the top ten hold around a quarter. The germline V gene encodes CDR1 SGHAT and CDR2 FQDESV (reference sequence). This CDR3 is built from 19 residues. The study, taken as a whole, reports: Lesser overlap characterized tumor-adjacent and tumor-blood pairs relative to tumor region pairs.

This rearrangement joins TRBV11-1 to TRBJ2-3; possible D gene TRBD2, 6 bases. The sequence was obtained from a man aged 35-49 years with primary liver carcinoma and hepatitis B virus infection. The sequenced sample was liver tumor tissue from sampling region 5. The subset denotes: tumor region T5, tumor centre. The CDR3 reads CDSSSGGSSVGARTDTHYF. The CDR3 DNA follows: TGTGACAGCAGCTCCGGGGGAAGCTCTGTTGGAGCCCGCACAGATACGCATTATTTT.